This T cell receptor beta chain was identified in a study of cytomegalovirus exposure and HLA in healthy donors. Study-level results: Presence/absence analyses treated sequencing depth as roughly uniform across donors. The authors listed some 160 TCR beta chains as cytomegalovirus-associated. An analysis that was carried out later associated some 17,000 TCR beta sequences with HLA alleles at 0.05 false discovery rate.

Donors counted as nominally healthy when sampled, yet unrecorded immune exposures were likely. Concerning this clone: Its antigen is undetermined.

The PCR made use of 60 Vbeta and 13 Jbeta primers. Libraries were prepared by immunoSEQ multiplex PCR; TCRdb keeps only in-frame clonotypes and omits some of them. In the table there are 100,000 to 150,000 clones, roughly 80% of which are singletons. This receptor was taken from a man aged 18 to 29 in good health and CMV-seropositive. The source material was PBMCs.

Written as DNA, the CDR3 is TGTGCCAGCAGCTTTCGGACTAGCGGGAGTAGCACAGATACGCAGTATTTT. Translating gives CASSFRTSGSSTDTQYF. The V and J genes are TRBV7-9 and TRBJ2-3; 13 positions agree with TRBD2. The germline V gene has CDR1 SEHNR and CDR2 FQNEAQ (reference sequence). The CDR3 has 17 residues. The V segment lost 3 bases and the J segment 0 bases; nucleotides outside the gene matches: 3.